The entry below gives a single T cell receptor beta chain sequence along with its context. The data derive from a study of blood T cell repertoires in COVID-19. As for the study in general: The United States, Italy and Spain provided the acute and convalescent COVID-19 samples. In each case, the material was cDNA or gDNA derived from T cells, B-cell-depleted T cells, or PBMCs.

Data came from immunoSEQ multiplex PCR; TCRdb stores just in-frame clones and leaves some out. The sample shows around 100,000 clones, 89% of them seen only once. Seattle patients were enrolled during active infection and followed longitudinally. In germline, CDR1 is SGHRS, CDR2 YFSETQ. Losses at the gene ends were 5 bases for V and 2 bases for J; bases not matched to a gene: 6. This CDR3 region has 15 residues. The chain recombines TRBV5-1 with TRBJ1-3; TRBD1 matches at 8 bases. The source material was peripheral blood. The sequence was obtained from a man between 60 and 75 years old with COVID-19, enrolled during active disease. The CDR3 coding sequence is TGCGCCAGCAGTCCGGACAGGGAGACTGGAAACACCATATATTTT. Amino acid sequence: CASSPDRETGNTIYF.